This TCR beta chain was sequenced for a study of T-cell reconstitution after alpha-beta-depleted transplantation in children. V lost 4 bases, J lost 1 base, and 9 bases stayed unmatched. Germline CDR1 reads SGHRS; CDR2 reads YFSETQ. The CDR3 spans 17 residues. Unique molecular identifiers were incorporated when the TCRbeta library was constructed. One entry per CDR3 protein results from TCRdb running MiXCR on the PCR reads. The sample has about 540,000 distinct CDR3 sequences, roughly 18% seen once; the top ten hold roughly 3.3%. The chain joins TRBV5-1 to TRBJ2-7; 12 nucleotides agree with TRBD2. The clonotype originates from a human donor who donated a stem cell graft to a child with acute lymphoblastic leukemia. Specimen: PBMCs from the stem cell graft donor, collected from the stem cell graft. CDR3 DNA: TGCGCCAGCAGCCTCCCGGGACTAGCGGGCTTATCCTACGAGCAGTACTTC. Amino acid sequence: CASSLPGLAGLSYEQYF. Complete variable domain (other parts from reference TRBV5-1 and TRBJ2-7): KAGVTQTPRYLIKTRGQQVTLSCSPISGHRSVSWYQQTPGQGLQFLFEYFSETQRNKGNFPGRFSGRQFSNSRSEMNVSTLELGDSALYLCASSLPGLAGLSYEQYFGPGTRLTVT.